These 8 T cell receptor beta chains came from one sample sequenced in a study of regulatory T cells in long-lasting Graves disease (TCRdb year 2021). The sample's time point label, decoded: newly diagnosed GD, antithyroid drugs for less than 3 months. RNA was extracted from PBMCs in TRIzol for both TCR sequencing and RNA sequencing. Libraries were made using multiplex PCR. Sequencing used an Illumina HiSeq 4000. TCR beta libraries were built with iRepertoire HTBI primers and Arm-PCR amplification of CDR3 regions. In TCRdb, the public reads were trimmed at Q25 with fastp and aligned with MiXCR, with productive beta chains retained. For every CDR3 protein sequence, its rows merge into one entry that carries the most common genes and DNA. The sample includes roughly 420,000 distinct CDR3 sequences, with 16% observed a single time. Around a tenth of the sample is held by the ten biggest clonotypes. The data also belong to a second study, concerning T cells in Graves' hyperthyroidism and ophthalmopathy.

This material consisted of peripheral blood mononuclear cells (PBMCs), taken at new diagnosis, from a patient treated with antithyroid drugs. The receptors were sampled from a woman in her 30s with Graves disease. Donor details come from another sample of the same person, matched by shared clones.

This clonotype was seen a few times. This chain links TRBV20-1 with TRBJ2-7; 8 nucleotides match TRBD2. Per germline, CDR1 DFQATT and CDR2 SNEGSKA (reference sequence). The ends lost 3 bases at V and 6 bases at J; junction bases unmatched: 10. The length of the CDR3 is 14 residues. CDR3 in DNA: TGCAGTGCTAGGTCGGGACTAGTTGGCCGCGAGCAGTACTTC. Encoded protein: CSARSGLVGREQYF.

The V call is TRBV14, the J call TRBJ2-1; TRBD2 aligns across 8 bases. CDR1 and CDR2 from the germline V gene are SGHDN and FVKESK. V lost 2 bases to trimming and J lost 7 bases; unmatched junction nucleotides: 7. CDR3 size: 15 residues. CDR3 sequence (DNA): TGTGCCAGCAGCCAATCTAGCGGGCGACAGAATGAGCAGTTCTTC. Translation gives CASSQSSGRQNEQFF.

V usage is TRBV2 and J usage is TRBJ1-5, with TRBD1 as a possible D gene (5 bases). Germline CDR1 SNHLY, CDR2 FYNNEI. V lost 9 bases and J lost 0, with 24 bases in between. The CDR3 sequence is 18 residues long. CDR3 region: CARLIRDSGGISNQPQHF. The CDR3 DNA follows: TGTGCCAGACTGATCCGGGACTCCGGTGGAATTAGCAATCAGCCCCAGCATTTT.

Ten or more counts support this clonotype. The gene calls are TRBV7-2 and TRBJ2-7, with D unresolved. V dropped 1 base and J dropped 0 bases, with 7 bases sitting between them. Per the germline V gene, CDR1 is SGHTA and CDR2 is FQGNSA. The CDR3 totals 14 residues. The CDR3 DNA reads TGTGCCAGCAGCTTAGATAGGTACTCCTACGAGCAGTACTTC. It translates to CASSLDRYSYEQYF.

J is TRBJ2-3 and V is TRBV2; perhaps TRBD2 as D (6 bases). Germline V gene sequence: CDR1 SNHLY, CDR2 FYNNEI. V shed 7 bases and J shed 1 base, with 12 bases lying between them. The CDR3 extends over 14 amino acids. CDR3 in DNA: TGTGCCAGCATTGGGACGGGGGGCACAGATACGCAGTATTTT. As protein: CASIGTGGTDTQYF.

The CDR3 reads CASRRTSGGSYEQYF. CDR3 bases: TGTGCCAGCAGAAGGACTAGCGGGGGCTCCTACGAGCAGTACTTC. The chain carries TRBV6-2 or TRBV6-3 and TRBJ2-7; 13 positions match TRBD2. Germline V lookup: CDR1 MNHEY, CDR2 SVGEGT. This CDR3 comprises 15 residues. V trimming: 6 bases; J trimming: 0 bases; junction bases outside the gene matches: 2.

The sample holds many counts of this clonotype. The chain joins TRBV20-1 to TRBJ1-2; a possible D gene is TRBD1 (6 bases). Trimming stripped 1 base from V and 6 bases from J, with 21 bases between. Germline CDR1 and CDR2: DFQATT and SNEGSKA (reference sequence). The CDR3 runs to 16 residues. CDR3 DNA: TGCAGTGCTAGAGGCCCTCGATGGACAGAGGCTAATGGCTACACCTTC. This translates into CSARGPRWTEANGYTF.

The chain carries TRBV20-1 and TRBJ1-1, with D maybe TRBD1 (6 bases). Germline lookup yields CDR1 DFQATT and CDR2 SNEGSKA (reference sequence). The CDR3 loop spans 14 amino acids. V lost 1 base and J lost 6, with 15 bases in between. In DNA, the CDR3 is TGCAGTGCTAGAGCACCACAGGGTAGACCTGAAGCTTTCTTT. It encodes CSARAPQGRPEAFF.